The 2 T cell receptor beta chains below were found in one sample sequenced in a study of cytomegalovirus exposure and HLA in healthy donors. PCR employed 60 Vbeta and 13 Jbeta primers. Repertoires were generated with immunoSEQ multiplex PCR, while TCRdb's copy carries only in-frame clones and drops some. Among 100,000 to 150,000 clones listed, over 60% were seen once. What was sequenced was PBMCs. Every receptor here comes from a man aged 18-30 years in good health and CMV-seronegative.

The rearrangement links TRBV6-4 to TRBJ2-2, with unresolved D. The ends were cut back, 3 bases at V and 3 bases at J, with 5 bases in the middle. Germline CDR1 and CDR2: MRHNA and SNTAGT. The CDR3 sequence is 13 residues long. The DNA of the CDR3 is TGTGCCAGCAGTGATGAGTACACCGGGGAGCTGTTTTTT. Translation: CASSDEYTGELFF.

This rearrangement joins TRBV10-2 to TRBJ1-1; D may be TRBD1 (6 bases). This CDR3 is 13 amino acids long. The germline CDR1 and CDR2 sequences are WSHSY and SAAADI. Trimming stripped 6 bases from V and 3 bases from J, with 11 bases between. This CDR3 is CASSEQGHTEAFF. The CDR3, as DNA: TGCGCCAGCAGCGAACAGGGACACACTGAAGCTTTCTTT.